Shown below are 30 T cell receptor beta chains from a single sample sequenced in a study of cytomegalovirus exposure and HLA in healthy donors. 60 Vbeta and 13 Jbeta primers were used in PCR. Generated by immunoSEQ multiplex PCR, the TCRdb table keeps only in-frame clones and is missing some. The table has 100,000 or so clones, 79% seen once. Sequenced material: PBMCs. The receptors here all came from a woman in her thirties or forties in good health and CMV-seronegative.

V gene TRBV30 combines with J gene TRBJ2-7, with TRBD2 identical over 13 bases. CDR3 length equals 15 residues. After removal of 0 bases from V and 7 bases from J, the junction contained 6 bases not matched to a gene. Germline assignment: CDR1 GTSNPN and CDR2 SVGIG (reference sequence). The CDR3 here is CAWSVGLAGVQEQYF. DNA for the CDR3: TGTGCCTGGAGTGTAGGACTAGCGGGAGTGCAGGAGCAGTACTTC. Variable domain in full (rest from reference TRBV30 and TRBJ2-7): SQTIHQWPATLVQPVGSPLSLECTVEGTSNPNLYWYRQAAGRGLQLLFYSVGIGQISSEVPQNLSASRPQDRQFILSSKKLLLSDSGFYLCAWSVGLAGVQEQYFGPGTRLTVT.

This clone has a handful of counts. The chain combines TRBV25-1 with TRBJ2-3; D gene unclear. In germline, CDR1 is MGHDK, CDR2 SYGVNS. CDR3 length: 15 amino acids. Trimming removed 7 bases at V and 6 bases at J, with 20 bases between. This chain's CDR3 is CASTHLGQARDTQYF. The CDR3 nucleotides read TGTGCCAGCACTCATTTAGGCCAAGCGAGGGATACGCAGTATTTT. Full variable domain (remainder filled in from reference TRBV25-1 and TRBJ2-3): EADIYQTPRYLVIGTGKKITLECSQTMGHDKMYWYQQDPGMELHLIHYSYGVNSTEKGDLSSESTVSRIRTEHFPLTLESARPSHTSQYLCASTHLGQARDTQYFGPGTRLTVL.

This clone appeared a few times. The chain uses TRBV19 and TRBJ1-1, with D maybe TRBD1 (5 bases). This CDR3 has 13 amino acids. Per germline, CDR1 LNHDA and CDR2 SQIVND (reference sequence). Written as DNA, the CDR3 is TGTGCTCCGGGGGGGGGAGGCTACACTGAAGCTTTCTTT. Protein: CAPGGGGYTEAFF.

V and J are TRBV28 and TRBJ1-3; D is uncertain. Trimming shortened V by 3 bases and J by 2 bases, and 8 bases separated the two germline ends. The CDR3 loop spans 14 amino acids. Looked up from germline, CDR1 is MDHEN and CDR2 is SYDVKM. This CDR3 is CASSFAGTGNTIYF. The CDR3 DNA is TGTGCCAGCAGTTTCGCAGGAACTGGAAACACCATATATTTT.

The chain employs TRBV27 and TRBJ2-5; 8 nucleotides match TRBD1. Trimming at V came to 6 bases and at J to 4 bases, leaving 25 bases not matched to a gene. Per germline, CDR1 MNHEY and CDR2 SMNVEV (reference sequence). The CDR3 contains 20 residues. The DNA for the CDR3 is TGTGCCAGCAGCCGGGTCCGGACAGGGTTGGGTGGGCTAGATAGAGAGACCCAGTACTTC. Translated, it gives CASSRVRTGLGGLDRETQYF.

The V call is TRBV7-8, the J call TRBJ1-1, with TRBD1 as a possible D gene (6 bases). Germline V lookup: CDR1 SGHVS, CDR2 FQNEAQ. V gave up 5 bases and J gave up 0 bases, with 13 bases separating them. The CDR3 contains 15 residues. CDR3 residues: CASSAGQLMNTEAFF. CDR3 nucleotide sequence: TGTGCCAGCAGCGCCGGACAGTTAATGAACACTGAAGCTTTCTTT.

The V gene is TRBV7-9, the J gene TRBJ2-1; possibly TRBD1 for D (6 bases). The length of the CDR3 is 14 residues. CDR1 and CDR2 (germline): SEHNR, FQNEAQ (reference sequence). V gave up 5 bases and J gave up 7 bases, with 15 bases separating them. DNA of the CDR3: TGTGCCAGCAGCCCATCCAGGGGAAGGAATGAGCAGTTCTTC. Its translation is CASSPSRGRNEQFF.

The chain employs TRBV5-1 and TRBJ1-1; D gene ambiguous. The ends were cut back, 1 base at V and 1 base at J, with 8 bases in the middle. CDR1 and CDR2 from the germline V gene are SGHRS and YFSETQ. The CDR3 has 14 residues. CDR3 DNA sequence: TGCGCCAGCAGCTTGAGCCTATCGAACACTGAAGCTTTCTTT. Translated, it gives CASSLSLSNTEAFF.

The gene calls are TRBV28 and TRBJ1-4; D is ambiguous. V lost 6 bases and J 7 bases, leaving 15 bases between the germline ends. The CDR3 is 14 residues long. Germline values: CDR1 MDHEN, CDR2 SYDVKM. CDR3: CASRKRNSGEKLFF. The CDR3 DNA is TGTGCCAGCAGAAAGCGAAACAGCGGTGAAAAACTGTTTTTT.

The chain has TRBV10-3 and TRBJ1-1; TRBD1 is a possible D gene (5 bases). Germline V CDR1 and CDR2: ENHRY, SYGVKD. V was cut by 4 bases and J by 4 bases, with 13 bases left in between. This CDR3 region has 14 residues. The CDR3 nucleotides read TGTGCCATCAGTGCCCCAGGGATCAGCACTGAAGCTTTCTTT. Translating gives CAISAPGISTEAFF.

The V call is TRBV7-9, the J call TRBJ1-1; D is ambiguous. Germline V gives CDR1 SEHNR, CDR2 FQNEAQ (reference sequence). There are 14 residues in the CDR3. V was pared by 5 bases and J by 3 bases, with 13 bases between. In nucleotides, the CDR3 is TGTGCCAGCAGCGTAGACGGGGTTTACACTGAAGCTTTCTTT. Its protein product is CASSVDGVYTEAFF.

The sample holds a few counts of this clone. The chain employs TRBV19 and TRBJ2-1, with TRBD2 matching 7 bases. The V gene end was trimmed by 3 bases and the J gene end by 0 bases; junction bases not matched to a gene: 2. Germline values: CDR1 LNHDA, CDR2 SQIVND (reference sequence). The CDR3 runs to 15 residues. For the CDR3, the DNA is TGTGCCAGTAGTATGGGGGGGAGCTCCTACAATGAGCAGTTCTTC. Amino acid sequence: CASSMGGSSYNEQFF.

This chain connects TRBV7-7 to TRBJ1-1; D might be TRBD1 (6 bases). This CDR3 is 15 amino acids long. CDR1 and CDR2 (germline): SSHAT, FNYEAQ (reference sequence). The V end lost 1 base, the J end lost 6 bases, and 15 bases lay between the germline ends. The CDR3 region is CASSLDPAGDPEAFF. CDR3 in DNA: TGTGCCAGCAGCTTAGATCCGGCAGGGGACCCTGAAGCTTTCTTT.

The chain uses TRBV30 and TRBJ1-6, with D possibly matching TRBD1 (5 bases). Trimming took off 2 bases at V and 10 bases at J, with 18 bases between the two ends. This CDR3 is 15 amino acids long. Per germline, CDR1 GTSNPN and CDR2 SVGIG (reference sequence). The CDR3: CAWSPPLGGSSPLHF. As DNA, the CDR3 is TGTGCCTGGAGTCCGCCTCTGGGGGGATCCTCACCCCTCCACTTT.

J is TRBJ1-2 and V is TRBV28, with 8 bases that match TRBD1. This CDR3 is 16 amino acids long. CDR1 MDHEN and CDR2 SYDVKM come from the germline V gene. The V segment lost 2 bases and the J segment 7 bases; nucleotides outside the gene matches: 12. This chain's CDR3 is CASSLDGRAGGRGYTF. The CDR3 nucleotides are TGTGCCAGCAGTTTAGACGGGCGGGCAGGGGGCCGTGGCTACACCTTC.

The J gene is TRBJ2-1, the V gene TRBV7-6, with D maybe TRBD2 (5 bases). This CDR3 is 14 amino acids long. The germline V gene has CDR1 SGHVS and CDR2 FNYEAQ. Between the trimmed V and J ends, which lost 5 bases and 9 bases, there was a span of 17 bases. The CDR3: CASSTLVSPREQFF. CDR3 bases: TGTGCCAGCAGCACACTAGTTTCTCCCCGTGAGCAGTTCTTC. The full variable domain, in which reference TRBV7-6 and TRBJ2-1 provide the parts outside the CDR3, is GAGVSQSPRYKVTKRGQDVALRCDPISGHVSLYWYRQALGQGPEFLTYFNYEAQQDKSGLPNDRFSAERPEGSISTLTIQRTEQRDSAMYRCASSTLVSPREQFFGPGTRLTVL.

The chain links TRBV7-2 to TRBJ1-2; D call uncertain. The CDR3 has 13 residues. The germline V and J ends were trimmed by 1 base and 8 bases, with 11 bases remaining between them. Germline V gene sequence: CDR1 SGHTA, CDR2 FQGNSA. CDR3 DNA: TGTGCCAGCAGCTTAGGGTTCGGGTGGGGCTACACCTTC. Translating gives CASSLGFGWGYTF.

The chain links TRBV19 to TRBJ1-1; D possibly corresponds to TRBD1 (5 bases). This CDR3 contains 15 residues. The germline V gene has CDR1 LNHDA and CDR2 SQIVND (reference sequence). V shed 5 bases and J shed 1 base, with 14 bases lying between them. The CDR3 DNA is TGTGCCAGTAGTGGGCCAGGGTTGGGGAACACTGAAGCTTTCTTT. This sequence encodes CASSGPGLGNTEAFF. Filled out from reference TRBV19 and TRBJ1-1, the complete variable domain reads DGGITQSPKYLFRKEGQNVTLSCEQNLNHDAMYWYRQDPGQGLRLIYYSQIVNDFQKGDIAEGYSVSREKKESFPLTVTSAQKNPTAFYLCASSGPGLGNTEAFFGQGTRLTVV.

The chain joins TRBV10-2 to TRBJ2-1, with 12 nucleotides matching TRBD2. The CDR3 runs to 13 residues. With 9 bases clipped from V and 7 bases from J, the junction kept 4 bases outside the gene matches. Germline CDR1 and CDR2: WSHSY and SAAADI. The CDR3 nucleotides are TGCGCCAGTACGACTAGCGGGGGTAATGAGCAGTTCTTC. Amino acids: CASTTSGGNEQFF.

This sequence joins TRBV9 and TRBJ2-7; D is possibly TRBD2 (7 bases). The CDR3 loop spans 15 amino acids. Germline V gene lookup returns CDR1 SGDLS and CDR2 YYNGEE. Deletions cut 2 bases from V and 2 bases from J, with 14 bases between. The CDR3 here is CASSVAGAGPYEQYF. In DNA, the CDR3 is TGTGCCAGCAGCGTCGCGGGGGCGGGGCCCTACGAGCAGTACTTC. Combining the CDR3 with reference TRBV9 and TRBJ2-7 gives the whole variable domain DSGVTQTPKHLITATGQRVTLRCSPRSGDLSVYWYQQSLDQGLQFLIQYYNGEERAKGNILERFSAQQFPDLHSELNLSSLELGDSALYFCASSVAGAGPYEQYFGPGTRLTVT.

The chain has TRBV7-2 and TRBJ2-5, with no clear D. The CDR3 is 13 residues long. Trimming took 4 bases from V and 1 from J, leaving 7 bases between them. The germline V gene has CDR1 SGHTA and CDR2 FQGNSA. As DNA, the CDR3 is TGTGCCAGCAGCTCCTCTTCCCAAGAGACCCAGTACTTC. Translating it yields CASSSSSQETQYF. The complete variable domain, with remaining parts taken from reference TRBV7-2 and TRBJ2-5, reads GAGVSQSPSNKVTEKGKDVELRCDPISGHTALYWYRQSLGQGLEFLIYFQGNSAPDKSGLPSDRFSAERTGGSVSTLTIQRTQQEDSAVYLCASSSSSQETQYFGPGTRLLVL.

Written as DNA, the CDR3 is TGTGCCAGCAGTCCTCTAGCGGCTAGCACAGATACGCAGTATTTT. Encoded protein: CASSPLAASTDTQYF. The chain couples TRBV2 to TRBJ2-3; 7 bases fit TRBD2. The CDR3 consists of 15 residues. Germline values: CDR1 SNHLY, CDR2 FYNNEI. With 5 bases clipped from V and 0 bases from J, the junction kept 5 bases outside the gene matches.

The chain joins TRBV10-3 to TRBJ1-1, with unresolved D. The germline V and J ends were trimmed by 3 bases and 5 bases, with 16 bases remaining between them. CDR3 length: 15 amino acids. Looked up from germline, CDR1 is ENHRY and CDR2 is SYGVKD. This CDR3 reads CAISDNLLLKTEAFF. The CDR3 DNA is TGTGCCATCAGTGACAACCTTTTACTTAAGACTGAAGCTTTCTTT.

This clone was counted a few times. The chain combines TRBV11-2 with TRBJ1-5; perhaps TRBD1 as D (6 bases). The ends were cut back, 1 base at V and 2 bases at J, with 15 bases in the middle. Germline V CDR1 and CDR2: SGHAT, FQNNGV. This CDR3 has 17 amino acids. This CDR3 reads CASSLGLSQGGNQPQHF. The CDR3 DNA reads TGTGCCAGCAGCTTAGGACTATCACAGGGCGGCAATCAGCCCCAGCATTTT.

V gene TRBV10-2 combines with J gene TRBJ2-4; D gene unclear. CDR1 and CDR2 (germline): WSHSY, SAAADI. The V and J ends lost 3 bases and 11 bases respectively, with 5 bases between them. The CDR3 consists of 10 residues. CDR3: CASSDGLQYF. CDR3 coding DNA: TGCGCCAGCAGTGATGGGCTTCAGTACTTC.

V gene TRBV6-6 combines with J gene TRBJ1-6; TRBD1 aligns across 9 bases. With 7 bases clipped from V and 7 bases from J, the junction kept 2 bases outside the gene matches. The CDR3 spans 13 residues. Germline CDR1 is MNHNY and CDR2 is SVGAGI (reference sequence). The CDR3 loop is CASTGQGNSPLHF. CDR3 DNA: TGTGCCAGCACTGGACAGGGGAATTCACCCCTCCACTTT.

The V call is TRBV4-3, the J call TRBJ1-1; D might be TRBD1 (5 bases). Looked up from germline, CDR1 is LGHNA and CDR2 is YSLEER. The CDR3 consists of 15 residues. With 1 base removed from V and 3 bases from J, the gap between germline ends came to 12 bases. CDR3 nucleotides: TGCGCCAGCAGCCAAGTCGCCAGGGCGGACACTGAAGCTTTCTTT. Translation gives CASSQVARADTEAFF.

The CDR3 sequence is CSVKEGVAFF. The CDR3 DNA sequence: TGCAGCGTTAAGGAGGGTGTAGCTTTCTTT. This chain joins TRBV29-1 and TRBJ1-1; D not resolved. V shed 5 bases and J shed 10 bases, with 11 bases lying between them. This CDR3 region has 10 residues. Per germline, CDR1 SQVTM and CDR2 ANQGSEA.

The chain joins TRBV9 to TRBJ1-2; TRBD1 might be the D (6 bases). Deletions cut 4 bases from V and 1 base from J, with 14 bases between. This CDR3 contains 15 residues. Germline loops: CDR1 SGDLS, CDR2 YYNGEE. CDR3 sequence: CASSPGGGLNYGYTF. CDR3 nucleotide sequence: TGTGCCAGCAGCCCTGGGGGGGGGCTTAACTATGGCTACACCTTC.

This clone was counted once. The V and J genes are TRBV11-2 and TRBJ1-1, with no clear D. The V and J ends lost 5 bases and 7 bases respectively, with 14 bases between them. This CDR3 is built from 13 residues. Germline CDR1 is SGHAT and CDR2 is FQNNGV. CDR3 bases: TGTGCCAGCAGCCTCAACCGGGTGGGTGAAGCTTTCTTT. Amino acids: CASSLNRVGEAFF.